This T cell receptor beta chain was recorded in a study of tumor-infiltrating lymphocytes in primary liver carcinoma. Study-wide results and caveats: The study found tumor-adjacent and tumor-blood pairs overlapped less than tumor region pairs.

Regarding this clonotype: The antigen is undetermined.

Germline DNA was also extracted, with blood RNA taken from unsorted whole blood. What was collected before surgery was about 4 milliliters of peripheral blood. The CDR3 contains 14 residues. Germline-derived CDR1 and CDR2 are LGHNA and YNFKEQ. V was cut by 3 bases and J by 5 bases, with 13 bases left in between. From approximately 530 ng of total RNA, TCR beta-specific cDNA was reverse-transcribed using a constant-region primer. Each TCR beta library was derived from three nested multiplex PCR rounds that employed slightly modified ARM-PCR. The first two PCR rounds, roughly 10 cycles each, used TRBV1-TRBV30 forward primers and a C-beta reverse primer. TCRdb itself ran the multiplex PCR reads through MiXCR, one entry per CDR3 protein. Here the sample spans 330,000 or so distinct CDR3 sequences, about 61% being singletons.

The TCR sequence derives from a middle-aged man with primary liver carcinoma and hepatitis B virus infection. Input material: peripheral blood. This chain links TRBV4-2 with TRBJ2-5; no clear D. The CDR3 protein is CASSQGIEIETQYF. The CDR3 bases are TGTGCCAGCAGCCAGGGTATAGAGATCGAGACCCAGTACTTC.